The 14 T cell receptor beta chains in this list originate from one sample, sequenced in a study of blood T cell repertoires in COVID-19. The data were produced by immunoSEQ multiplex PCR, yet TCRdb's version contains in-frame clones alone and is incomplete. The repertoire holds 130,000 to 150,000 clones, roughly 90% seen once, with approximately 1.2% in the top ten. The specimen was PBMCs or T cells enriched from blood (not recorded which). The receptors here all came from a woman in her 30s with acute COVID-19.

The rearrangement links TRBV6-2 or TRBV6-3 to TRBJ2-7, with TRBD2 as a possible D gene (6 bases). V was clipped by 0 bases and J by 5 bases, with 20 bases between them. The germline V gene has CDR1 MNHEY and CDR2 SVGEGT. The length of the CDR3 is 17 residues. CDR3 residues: CASSYSIVIVAGHEQYF. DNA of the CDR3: TGTGCCAGCAGTTACTCGATAGTCATCGTGGCGGGGCACGAGCAGTACTTC.

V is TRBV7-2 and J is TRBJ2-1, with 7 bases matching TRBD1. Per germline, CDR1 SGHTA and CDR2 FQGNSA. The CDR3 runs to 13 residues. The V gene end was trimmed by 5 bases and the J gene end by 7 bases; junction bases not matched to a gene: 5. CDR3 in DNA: TGTGCCAGCAGCCAAACAGGGGAGAATGAGCAGTTCTTC. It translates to CASSQTGENEQFF.

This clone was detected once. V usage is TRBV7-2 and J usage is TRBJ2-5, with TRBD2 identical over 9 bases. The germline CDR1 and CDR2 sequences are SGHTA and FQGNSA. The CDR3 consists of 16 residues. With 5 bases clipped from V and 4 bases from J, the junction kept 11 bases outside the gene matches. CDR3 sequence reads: CASSPGSLAGTETQYF. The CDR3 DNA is TGTGCCAGCAGCCCTGGGTCGCTAGCGGGAACAGAGACCCAGTACTTC.

The DNA of the CDR3 is TGTGCCAGCAGTGGAGTGGGAGAGGAGACCCAGTACTTC. This gives the protein CASSGVGEETQYF. The chain carries TRBV2 and TRBJ2-5; D might be TRBD2 (5 bases). This CDR3 region has 13 residues. Trimming removed 4 bases at V and 5 bases at J, with 11 bases between. Germline CDR1 reads SNHLY; CDR2 reads FYNNEI.

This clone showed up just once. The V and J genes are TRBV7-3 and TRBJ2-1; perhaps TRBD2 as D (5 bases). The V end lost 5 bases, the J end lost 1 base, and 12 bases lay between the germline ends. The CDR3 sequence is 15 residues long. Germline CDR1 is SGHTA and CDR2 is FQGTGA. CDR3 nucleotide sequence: TGTGCCAGCAGCGGAGGAGAGACATCCTACAATGAGCAGTTCTTC. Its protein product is CASSGGETSYNEQFF.

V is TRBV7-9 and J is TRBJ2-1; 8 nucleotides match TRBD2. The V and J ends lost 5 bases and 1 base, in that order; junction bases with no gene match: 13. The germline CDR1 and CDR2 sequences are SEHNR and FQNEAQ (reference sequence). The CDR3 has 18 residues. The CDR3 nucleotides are TGTGCCAGCAGCCCCTCGAGCGGGGGCGGGCTGTCCTACAATGAGCAGTTCTTC. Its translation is CASSPSSGGGLSYNEQFF.

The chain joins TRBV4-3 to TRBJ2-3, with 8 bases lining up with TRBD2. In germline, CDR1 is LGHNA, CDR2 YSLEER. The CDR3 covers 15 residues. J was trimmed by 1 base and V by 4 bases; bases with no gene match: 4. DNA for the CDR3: TGCGCCAGCAGCCCTAGCGGGCTGGGCACAGATACGCAGTATTTT. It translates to CASSPSGLGTDTQYF.

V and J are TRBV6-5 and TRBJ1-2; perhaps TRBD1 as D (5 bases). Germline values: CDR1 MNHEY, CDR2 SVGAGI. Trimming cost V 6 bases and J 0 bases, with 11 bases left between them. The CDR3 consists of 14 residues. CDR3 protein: CASRNRPPNYGYTF. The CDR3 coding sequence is TGTGCCAGCAGAAACAGGCCACCTAACTATGGCTACACCTTC.

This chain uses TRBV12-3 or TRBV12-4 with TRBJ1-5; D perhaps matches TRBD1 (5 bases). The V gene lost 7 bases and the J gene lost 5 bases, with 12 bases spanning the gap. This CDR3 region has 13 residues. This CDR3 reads CASKLEGDQPQHF. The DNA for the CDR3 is TGTGCCAGCAAATTGGAAGGGGATCAGCCCCAGCATTTT.

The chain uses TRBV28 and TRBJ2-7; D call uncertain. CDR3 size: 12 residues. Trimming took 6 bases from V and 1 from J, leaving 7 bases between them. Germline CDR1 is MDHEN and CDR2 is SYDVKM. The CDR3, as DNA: TGTGCCAGCAGCTATAATTCCTACGAGCAGTACTTC. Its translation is CASSYNSYEQYF.

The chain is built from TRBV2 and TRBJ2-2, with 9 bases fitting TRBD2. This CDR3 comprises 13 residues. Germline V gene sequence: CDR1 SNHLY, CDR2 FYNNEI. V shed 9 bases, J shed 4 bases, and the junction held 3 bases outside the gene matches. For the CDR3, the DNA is TGTGCCAGTGGGCGGGAGGGCACCGGGGAGCTGTTTTTT. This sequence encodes CASGREGTGELFF. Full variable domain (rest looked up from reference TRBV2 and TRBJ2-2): EPEVTQTPSHQVTQMGQEVILRCVPISNHLYFYWYRQILGQKVEFLVSFYNNEISEKSEIFDDQFSVERPDGSNFTLKIRSTKLEDSAMYFCASGREGTGELFFGEGSRLTVL.

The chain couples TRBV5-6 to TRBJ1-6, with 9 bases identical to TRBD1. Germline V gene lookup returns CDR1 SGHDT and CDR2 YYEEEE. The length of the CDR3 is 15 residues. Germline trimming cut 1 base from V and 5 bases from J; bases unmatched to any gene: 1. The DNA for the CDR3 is TGTGCCAGCAGCTTGTGGGACAGGGATAATTCACCCCTCCACTTT. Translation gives CASSLWDRDNSPLHF.

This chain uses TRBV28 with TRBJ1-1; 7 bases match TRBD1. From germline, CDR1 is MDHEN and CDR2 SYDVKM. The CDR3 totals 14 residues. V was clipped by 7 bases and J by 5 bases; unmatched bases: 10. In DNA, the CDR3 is TGTGCCAGCATAGGTAAAGGGGGCCGGACTGAAGCTTTCTTT. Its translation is CASIGKGGRTEAFF.

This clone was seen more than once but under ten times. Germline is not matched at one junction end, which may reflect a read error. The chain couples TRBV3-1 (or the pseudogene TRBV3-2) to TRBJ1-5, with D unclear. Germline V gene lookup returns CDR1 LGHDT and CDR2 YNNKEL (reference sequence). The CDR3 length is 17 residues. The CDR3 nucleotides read TGTGCCAGCAGTCAAGCTGGGTCGGGTTATAGCAATCAGCCCCAGCATTTT. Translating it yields CASSQAGSGYSNQPQHF.